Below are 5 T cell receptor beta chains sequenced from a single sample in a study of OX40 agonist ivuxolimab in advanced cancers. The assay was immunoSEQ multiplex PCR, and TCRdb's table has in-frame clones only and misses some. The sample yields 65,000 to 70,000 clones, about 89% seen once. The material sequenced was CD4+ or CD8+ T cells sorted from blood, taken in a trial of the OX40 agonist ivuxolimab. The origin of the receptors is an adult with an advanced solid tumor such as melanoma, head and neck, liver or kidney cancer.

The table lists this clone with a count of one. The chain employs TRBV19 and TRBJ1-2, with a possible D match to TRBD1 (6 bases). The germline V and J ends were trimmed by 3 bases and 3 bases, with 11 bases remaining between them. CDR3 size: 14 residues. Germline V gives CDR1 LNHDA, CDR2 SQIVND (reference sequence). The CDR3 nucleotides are TGTGCCAGTAGTATGCGGGGGGCTGACTATGGCTACACCTTC. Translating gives CASSMRGADYGYTF. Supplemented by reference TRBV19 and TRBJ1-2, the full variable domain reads DGGITQSPKYLFRKEGQNVTLSCEQNLNHDAMYWYRQDPGQGLRLIYYSQIVNDFQKGDIAEGYSVSREKKESFPLTVTSAQKNPTAFYLCASSMRGADYGYTFGSGTRLTVV.

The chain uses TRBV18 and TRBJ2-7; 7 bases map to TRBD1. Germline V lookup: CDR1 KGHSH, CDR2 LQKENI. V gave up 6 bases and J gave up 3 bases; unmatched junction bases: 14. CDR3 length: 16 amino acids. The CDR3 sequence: CASSQGTVHTVYEQYF. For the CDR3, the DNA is TGTGCCAGCTCCCAGGGGACAGTCCACACCGTCTACGAGCAGTACTTC.

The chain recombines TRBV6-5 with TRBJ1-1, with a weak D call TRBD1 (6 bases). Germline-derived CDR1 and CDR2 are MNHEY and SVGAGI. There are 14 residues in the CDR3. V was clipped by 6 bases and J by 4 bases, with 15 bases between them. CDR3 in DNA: TGTGCCAGCAGCCTAAGGACAGAATCCACTGAAGCTTTCTTT. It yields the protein CASSLRTESTEAFF.

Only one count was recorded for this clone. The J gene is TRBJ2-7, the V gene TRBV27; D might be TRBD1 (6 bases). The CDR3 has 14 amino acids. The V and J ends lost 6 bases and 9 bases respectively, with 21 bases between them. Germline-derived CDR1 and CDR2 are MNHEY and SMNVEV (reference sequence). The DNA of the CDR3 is TGTGCCAGCAGACCCGACTCCATCAGGGGTTCGCAGTACTTC. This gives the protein CASRPDSIRGSQYF.

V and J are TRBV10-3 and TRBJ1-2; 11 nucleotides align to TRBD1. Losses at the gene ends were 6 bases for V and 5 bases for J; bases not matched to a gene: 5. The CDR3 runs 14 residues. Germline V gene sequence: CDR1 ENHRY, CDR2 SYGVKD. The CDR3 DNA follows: TGTGCCATCAGCAGGGGACAGGGGGGGTATGGCTACACCTTC. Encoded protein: CAISRGQGGYGYTF.